A selection of T cell receptor beta chains follows, all from one sample in a study of blood T cell repertoires in COVID-19. The protocol was immunoSEQ multiplex PCR, while the TCRdb copy is restricted to in-frame clones and leaves out a portion. This sample has 150,000 to 200,000 clones; approximately 87% occur once, and the top ten carry about 12%. The sequencing sample was made of peripheral blood. The receptor source for this set is a woman in her 70s with COVID-19, enrolled during active disease. Each CDR3 is given with its conserved first and last residue. The order of the fields is clone size, V gene, J gene, D gene, CDR3 DNA, CDR3 protein. A D gene is named only where the DNA matches it firmly. Only some rows state a clone size, as once, few, many or a class for expanded clones.

clone size: NA
V gene: TRBV27
J gene: TRBJ2-2
D gene: NA
CDR3 DNA: TGTGCCAGCAGTTTCTTCACCGGGGAGCTGTTTTTT
CDR3 protein: CASSFFTGELFF

clone size: NA
V gene: TRBV28
J gene: TRBJ2-2
D gene: TRBD2
CDR3 DNA: TGTGCCAGCAGTGTACCGGGACTAGCGGGAGGAACTAACACCGGGGAGCTGTTTTTT
CDR3 protein: CASSVPGLAGGTNTGELFF

clone size: NA
V gene: TRBV30
J gene: TRBJ2-1
D gene: NA
CDR3 DNA: TGTGCCTGGAGCCTTTCAGGCAATGAGCAGTTCTTC
CDR3 protein: CAWSLSGNEQFF

clone size: NA
V gene: TRBV7-6
J gene: TRBJ2-7
D gene: TRBD2
CDR3 DNA: TGTGCCAGCAGCCAGATCCCCGGGACTAGCGGGAGGGCCGGGGCCGAGCAGTACTTC
CDR3 protein: CASSQIPGTSGRAGAEQYF

clone size: NA
V gene: TRBV4-3
J gene: TRBJ2-1
D gene: NA
CDR3 DNA: TGCGCCAGCAGCCAAGATTTAAGCAGCACGGGGAATGAGCAGTTCTTC
CDR3 protein: CASSQDLSSTGNEQFF

clone size: NA
V gene: TRBV6-5
J gene: TRBJ1-2
D gene: NA
CDR3 DNA: TGTGCCAGCAGTTACACCAGTAGCTCCGAAGAGGGCTACACCTTC
CDR3 protein: CASSYTSSSEEGYTF

clone size: NA
V gene: TRBV15
J gene: TRBJ2-7
D gene: NA
CDR3 DNA: TGTGCCACCAGCAGAGATGGAGTCCTACGCGAGCAGTACTTC
CDR3 protein: CATSRDGVLREQYF

clone size: NA
V gene: TRBV7-9
J gene: TRBJ2-5
D gene: TRBD2
CDR3 DNA: TGTGCCAGCAGCTTATCGCTAACTAGCGGGTTACAAGAGACCCAGTACTTC
CDR3 protein: CASSLSLTSGLQETQYF

clone size: NA
V gene: TRBV4-3
J gene: TRBJ2-7
D gene: TRBD2
CDR3 DNA: TGCGCCAGCAGCCAAGATCGAATAGCGGGATACGTTTCCTACGAGCAGTACTTC
CDR3 protein: CASSQDRIAGYVSYEQYF

clone size: NA
V gene: TRBV6-5
J gene: TRBJ2-7
D gene: TRBD1
CDR3 DNA: TGTGCCAGCAGGATTGACAGGGCGGGCGAGCAGTACTTC
CDR3 protein: CASRIDRAGEQYF

clone size: NA
V gene: TRBV15
J gene: TRBJ2-5
D gene: TRBD1
CDR3 DNA: TGTGCCACCAGCAGGGACAGGGGGGAGACCCAGTACTTC
CDR3 protein: CATSRDRGETQYF

clone size: NA
V gene: TRBV20-1
J gene: TRBJ2-3
D gene: TRBD1
CDR3 DNA: TGCAGTGCTAGTTCACAGGGGGTTACGCAGTATTTT
CDR3 protein: CSASSQGVTQYF

clone size: NA
V gene: TRBV5-1
J gene: TRBJ2-1
D gene: NA
CDR3 DNA: TGCGCCAGCAGCAGGTCGGGTGAGCAGTTCTTC
CDR3 protein: CASSRSGEQFF

clone size: NA
V gene: TRBV28
J gene: TRBJ1-2
D gene: NA
CDR3 DNA: TGTGCCAGCAGTTTAGAACATTATGGCTACACCTTC
CDR3 protein: CASSLEHYGYTF

clone size: NA
V gene: TRBV2
J gene: TRBJ1-6
D gene: TRBD1
CDR3 DNA: TGTGCCAGCAGGGACAGGGGAAATTCACCCCTCCACTTT
CDR3 protein: CASRDRGNSPLHF

clone size: once
V gene: TRBV5-1
J gene: TRBJ1-5
D gene: NA
CDR3 DNA: TGCGCCAGCAGCTTGGATGACCCTAGGGGTCAGCCCCAGCATTTT
CDR3 protein: CASSLDDPRGQPQHF

clone size: NA
V gene: TRBV29-1
J gene: TRBJ2-7
D gene: TRBD1
CDR3 DNA: TGCAGCGTTCAGGGGGTAGACTACGAGCAGTACTTC
CDR3 protein: CSVQGVDYEQYF

clone size: NA
V gene: TRBV12-3/TRBV12-4
J gene: TRBJ1-1
D gene: NA
CDR3 DNA: TGTGCCAGCAGTATCCGGCGGGGGACTGAAGCTTTCTTT
CDR3 protein: CASSIRRGTEAFF

clone size: NA
V gene: TRBV5-1
J gene: TRBJ2-1
D gene: NA
CDR3 DNA: TGCGCCAGCAGCTTGGCAGGGTACTCCTACAATGAGCAGTTCTTC
CDR3 protein: CASSLAGYSYNEQFF

clone size: NA
V gene: TRBV12-3/TRBV12-4
J gene: TRBJ1-2
D gene: TRBD1
CDR3 DNA: TGTGCCAGCAGTCCAGGGGGCTCTGGCTACACCTTC
CDR3 protein: CASSPGGSGYTF

clone size: NA
V gene: TRBV11-3
J gene: TRBJ2-2
D gene: TRBD2
CDR3 DNA: TGTGCCAGCAGCTTATCGGGAGGAAACACCGGGGAGCTGTTTTTT
CDR3 protein: CASSLSGGNTGELFF

clone size: NA
V gene: TRBV30
J gene: TRBJ2-1
D gene: TRBD2
CDR3 DNA: TGTGCCTGGAACCCCCGACTAGCGGGAGGCAGGAATGAGCAGTTCTTC
CDR3 protein: CAWNPRLAGGRNEQFF

clone size: few
V gene: TRBV5-1
J gene: TRBJ2-7
D gene: NA
CDR3 DNA: TGCGCCAGCAGCTCCCTTATTGCCTACGAGCAGTACTTC
CDR3 protein: CASSSLIAYEQYF

clone size: few
V gene: TRBV5-1
J gene: TRBJ1-1
D gene: TRBD1
CDR3 DNA: TGCGCCAGCAGCTTGGCCGGGACAGGGGAAGCTTTCTTT
CDR3 protein: CASSLAGTGEAFF

clone size: NA
V gene: TRBV30
J gene: TRBJ1-2
D gene: TRBD1
CDR3 DNA: TGTGCCTGGAGCCGGACAGGGACACCTAACTATGGCTACACCTTC
CDR3 protein: CAWSRTGTPNYGYTF

clone size: NA
V gene: TRBV11-2
J gene: TRBJ2-5
D gene: TRBD2
CDR3 DNA: TGTGCCAGCAGCCCTGGACTAGCGGGAGGTTTCCAAGAGACCCAGTACTTC
CDR3 protein: CASSPGLAGGFQETQYF

clone size: NA
V gene: TRBV19
J gene: TRBJ1-1
D gene: TRBD1
CDR3 DNA: TGTGCCAGTAGTTCAAGACAGGGTGGATCCACTGAAGCTTTCTTT
CDR3 protein: CASSSRQGGSTEAFF

clone size: once
V gene: TRBV7-9
J gene: TRBJ2-7
D gene: NA
CDR3 DNA: TGTGCCAGCAGCCCTGGTCCTGGGCCTCGGGGCGAGCAGTACTTC
CDR3 protein: CASSPGPGPRGEQYF

clone size: once
V gene: TRBV19
J gene: TRBJ2-7
D gene: TRBD2
CDR3 DNA: TGTGCCAGTAGTACCAGCAGCCTAGCGGGAGTAGGAGCGACCTACGAGCAGTACTTC
CDR3 protein: CASSTSSLAGVGATYEQYF

clone size: NA
V gene: TRBV4-1
J gene: TRBJ2-5
D gene: TRBD2
CDR3 DNA: TGCGCCAGCAGCCGGCTAGCGGGAGAACCGGACCAAGAGACCCAGTACTTC
CDR3 protein: CASSRLAGEPDQETQYF